The next 10 T cell receptor beta chains were all read from a single sample in a study of T-cell reconstitution after alpha-beta-depleted transplantation in children. Library preparation (for TCRbeta) was performed with unique molecular identifiers. TCRdb analysed the PCR reads with MiXCR anew, one entry per CDR3 protein. This table holds about 120,000 distinct CDR3 sequences, more than 20% found once. The source was PBMCs, mostly from graft donor cells, collected 180 days after TCRalphabeta/CD19-depleted stem cell transplant. These receptors all stem from a male patient aged 2 to 10 who had a stem cell transplant for chronic granulomatous disease, so the T cells may come from the graft donor.

This clonotype has a count of ten or more. In nucleotides, the CDR3 is TGTGCCAGCAGGTTCCCAGGGGCAGGGGATCGAGACACCGGGGAGCTGTTTTTT. Translated, it gives CASRFPGAGDRDTGELFF. The chain employs TRBV7-7 and TRBJ2-2; weak D call: TRBD1 (6 bases). CDR1 is SSHAT, CDR2 FNYEAQ, per germline (reference sequence). V lost 6 bases and J lost 3, with 23 bases in between. The CDR3 has 18 residues. The full variable domain, rest sourced from reference TRBV7-7 and TRBJ2-2, is GAGVSQSPRYKVTKRGQDVTLRCDPISSHATLYWYQQALGQGPEFLTYFNYEAQPDKSGLPSDRFSAERPEGSISTLTIQRTEQRDSAMYRCASRFPGAGDRDTGELFFGEGSRLTVL.

This clonotype was observed at least ten times. This chain joins TRBV5-5 and TRBJ2-5, with no clear D. The germline gives CDR1 SGHKS, CDR2 YYEKEE (reference sequence). Trimming left V 0 bases short and J 3 bases short, with 6 bases between. CDR3 length: 13 amino acids. CDR3 in amino acids: CASSLVFEETQYF. The CDR3 DNA is TGTGCCAGCAGCTTGGTATTCGAAGAGACCCAGTACTTC. The full variable domain, in which reference TRBV5-5 and TRBJ2-5 provide the parts outside the CDR3, is DAGVTQSPTHLIKTRGQQVTLRCSPISGHKSVSWYQQVLGQGPQFIFQYYEKEERGRGNFPDRFSARQFPNYSSELNVNALLLGDSALYLCASSLVFEETQYFGPGTRLLVL.

This clonotype was recorded at least ten times. The V gene is TRBV28, the J gene TRBJ1-2, with D hard to call. The CDR3 totals 12 residues. Germline values: CDR1 MDHEN, CDR2 SYDVKM. Trimming pared 4 bases from V and 8 bases from J, leaving 11 bases between. CDR3 amino acids: CASSSQPGGYTF. Written as DNA, the CDR3 is TGTGCCAGCAGTTCTCAGCCTGGGGGCTACACCTTC.

This clonotype has ten or more counts. This chain joins TRBV20-1 and TRBJ2-7; D might be TRBD1 (5 bases). The CDR3 length is 12 residues. Germline lookup yields CDR1 DFQATT and CDR2 SNEGSKA (reference sequence). V was clipped by 3 bases and J by 4 bases, with 10 bases between them. This chain's CDR3 is CSASQGGYEQYF. Here the CDR3 DNA reads TGCAGTGCTAGCCAGGGCGGTTACGAGCAGTACTTC.

This clonotype has ten or more counts. This sequence joins TRBV7-2 and TRBJ1-2; TRBD1 agrees at 7 bases. The CDR3 is made up of 15 amino acids. The germline CDR1 and CDR2 sequences are SGHTA and FQGNSA. The trim removed 6 bases at V and 2 bases at J, leaving 9 bases unmatched. DNA for the CDR3: TGTGCCAGCAGTCCAAACAGGGGCCCAAACTATGGCTACACCTTC. Protein product: CASSPNRGPNYGYTF.

This clonotype was counted between two and nine times. This chain links TRBV5-1 with TRBJ2-7; TRBD2 is a possible D gene (5 bases). Per the germline V gene, CDR1 is SGHRS and CDR2 is YFSETQ. Trimming pared 0 bases from V and 4 bases from J, leaving 11 bases between. This CDR3 region has 14 residues. The CDR3 coding sequence is TGCGCCAGCAGCTTGGAGTCGGGAAAATACGAGCAGTACTTC. It yields the protein CASSLESGKYEQYF.

This clonotype has just a few counts. The chain couples TRBV20-1 to TRBJ1-2, with D perhaps matching TRBD1 (6 bases). Germline V gene data show CDR1 as DFQATT and CDR2 as SNEGSKA (reference sequence). The CDR3 has 12 residues. V dropped 3 bases and J dropped 7 bases, with 12 bases sitting between them. The CDR3 here is CSASPGAAGYTF. The CDR3 DNA follows: TGCAGTGCTAGCCCAGGGGCGGCTGGCTACACCTTC.

This clonotype was seen ten or more times. J is TRBJ1-6 and V is TRBV20-1; 8 bases match TRBD1. After removal of 3 bases from V and 7 bases from J, the junction contained 8 bases not matched to a gene. This CDR3 is 15 amino acids long. CDR1 and CDR2 from the germline V gene are DFQATT and SNEGSKA (reference sequence). The CDR3 region has the DNA TGCAGTGCTAGTTCAGCCGGGACAGGAAATTCACCCCTCCACTTT. It encodes CSASSAGTGNSPLHF.

Many counts were recorded for this clonotype. This chain uses TRBV7-2 with TRBJ2-6; D is ambiguous. The CDR3 is made up of 17 amino acids. The V and J ends lost 1 base and 1 base respectively, with 11 bases between them. Germline loops: CDR1 SGHTA, CDR2 FQGNSA. In DNA form, the CDR3 reads TGTGCCAGCAGCTTAGGGACGAGTAGGTCTGGGGCCAACGTCCTGACTTTC. The encoded protein is CASSLGTSRSGANVLTF.

V gene TRBV25-1 combines with J gene TRBJ1-1, with a possible D match to TRBD1 (6 bases). Trimming pared 3 bases from V and 0 bases from J, leaving 11 bases between. Looked up from germline, CDR1 is MGHDK and CDR2 is SYGVNS. This CDR3 region has 15 residues. The CDR3 spells CASSEWAGVNTEAFF. Here the CDR3 DNA reads TGTGCCAGCAGTGAGTGGGCAGGGGTGAACACTGAAGCTTTCTTT.